This entry lists 24 T cell receptor beta chains sequenced from one sample in a study of T cell repertoires in cytomegalovirus infection. TCRdb re-derived calls from the reads in MiXCR, one entry per CDR3 protein. The sample holds 250,000 to 350,000 distinct CDR3 sequences; about 25% are singletons and the top ten take over 11%. The sequenced sample was PBMCs. The receptors originated from a human donor in good health (CMV status not recorded). Some clones in this sample may be carry-over from other donors' samples.

This clonotype was recorded a few times. The V gene is TRBV7-8, the J gene TRBJ2-5; D gene uncertain. Trimming took 4 bases from V and 5 from J, leaving 14 bases between them. The CDR3 is 14 amino acids. Germline CDR1 is SGHVS and CDR2 is FQNEAQ. The chain's CDR3 is CASSYSLVRETQYF. The CDR3, as DNA: TGTGCCAGCAGCTACTCCTTAGTCCGGGAGACCCAGTACTTC.

V is TRBV28 and J is TRBJ2-4; 9 positions agree with TRBD1. The V gene end was trimmed by 6 bases and the J gene end by 9 bases; junction bases not matched to a gene: 3. Germline CDR1 is MDHEN and CDR2 is SYDVKM. This CDR3 spans 12 amino acids. In DNA form, the CDR3 reads TGTGCCAGCAGGGGACAGGGAAGCATTCAGTACTTC. It encodes CASRGQGSIQYF.

This clonotype was seen more than once but under ten times. This chain uses TRBV25-1 with TRBJ2-1; unclear D gene. The CDR3 runs to 12 residues. In germline, CDR1 is MGHDK, CDR2 SYGVNS. The germline V and J ends were trimmed by 4 bases and 9 bases, with 10 bases remaining between them. For the CDR3, the DNA is TGTGCCAGCAGTGCCCAGGTTGGTGAGCAGTTCTTC. It encodes CASSAQVGEQFF.

As to this clonotype: This clone may be a read error of a much larger clone one base away. The V and J genes are TRBV6-8 and TRBJ1-5, with D possibly being TRBD1 (6 bases). Germline lookup yields CDR1 MNHGY and CDR2 SAAAGT. Trimming pared 6 bases from V and 2 bases from J, leaving 14 bases between. The CDR3 totals 15 residues. CDR3 region: CASRPSTGRNQPQHF. The CDR3 DNA sequence: TGTGCCAGCAGACCCAGTACAGGGCGCAATCAGCCCCAGCATTTT.

There are many counts of this clonotype. CDR3 DNA: TGTGCCAGCAGCTTAGTAGCCAACATTCAGTACTTC. It translates to CASSLVANIQYF. The J gene is TRBJ2-4, the V gene TRBV7-2; D is unclear. The CDR3 spans 12 residues. Germline loops: CDR1 SGHTA, CDR2 FQGNSA. V was shortened by 1 base and J by 7 bases, with 5 bases between the two germline ends.

The rearrangement joins TRBV11-2 to TRBJ2-1; D ambiguous. V dropped 5 bases and J dropped 10 bases, with 24 bases sitting between them. The CDR3 has 16 amino acids. From germline, CDR1 is SGHAT and CDR2 FQNNGV. Here the CDR3 DNA reads TGTGCCAGCAGCCCTTCCGGGCAACCCGTCCTAGGGGAGCAGTTCTTC. This codes for CASSPSGQPVLGEQFF.

The chain joins TRBV29-1 to TRBJ2-1; no firm D call. The CDR3 runs to 12 residues. CDR1 is SQVTM, CDR2 ANQGSEA, per germline. The ends were cut back, 7 bases at V and 6 bases at J, with 13 bases in the middle. The CDR3 loop is CSALTPPNEQFF. The CDR3 DNA follows: TGCAGCGCCTTGACTCCCCCCAATGAGCAGTTCTTC.

The table lists this clonotype with many counts. The chain carries TRBV7-2 and TRBJ2-5; TRBD2 might be the D (5 bases). Looked up from germline, CDR1 is SGHTA and CDR2 is FQGNSA. This CDR3 has 12 residues. V shed 4 bases and J shed 6 bases, with 9 bases lying between them. The CDR3 coding sequence is TGTGCCAGCAGCTCCCCGGGGAAGACCCAGTACTTC. Translation: CASSSPGKTQYF.

The V and J genes are TRBV28 and TRBJ2-4; weak D call: TRBD1 (6 bases). CDR3 length: 16 residues. Germline CDR1 is MDHEN and CDR2 is SYDVKM. Trimming stripped 2 bases from V and 3 bases from J, with 14 bases between. CDR3 nucleotides: TGTGCCAGCAGTTTACAGGACAGAGTATACAAAAACATTCAGTACTTC. Its protein is CASSLQDRVYKNIQYF. The full variable domain, in which reference TRBV28 and TRBJ2-4 provide the parts outside the CDR3, is DVKVTQSSRYLVKRTGEKVFLECVQDMDHENMFWYRQDPGLGLRLIYFSYDVKMKEKGDIPEGYSVSREKKERFSLILESASTNQTSMYLCASSLQDRVYKNIQYFGAGTRLSVL.

This clonotype is judged medium-sized. This chain connects TRBV6-1 to TRBJ2-1, with D possibly TRBD2 on 6 matching bases. Between the trimmed V and J ends, which lost 4 bases and 7 bases, there was a span of 11 bases. In germline, CDR1 is MNHNS, CDR2 SASEGT. The length of the CDR3 is 13 residues. The CDR3 region is CASSATSWNEQFF. CDR3 nucleotide sequence: TGTGCCAGCAGTGCGACTAGTTGGAATGAGCAGTTCTTC.

The table lists this clonotype with many counts. This chain joins TRBV7-2 and TRBJ2-2; D call uncertain. The germline V gene has CDR1 SGHTA and CDR2 FQGNSA. The CDR3 has 16 amino acids. Trimming removed 5 bases from V and 0 bases from J, with 13 bases in between. The CDR3 bases are TGTGCCAGCAGCCGATACGGACGTTCGAACACCGGGGAGCTGTTTTTT. Translating it yields CASSRYGRSNTGELFF.

This chain links TRBV6-1 with TRBJ2-1; D remains ambiguous. In germline, CDR1 is MNHNS, CDR2 SASEGT. The CDR3 extends over 14 amino acids. V lost 0 bases, J lost 4 bases, and 7 bases lay in between. The chain's CDR3 is CASSEADTYNEQFF. The CDR3 DNA is TGTGCCAGCAGTGAAGCGGATACTTACAATGAGCAGTTCTTC.

In its sample, this clonotype was seen a few times. The chain carries TRBV28 and TRBJ2-7, with D possibly TRBD2 on 6 matching bases. Trimming shortened V by 11 bases and J by 0 bases, and 17 bases separated the two germline ends. This CDR3 spans 14 amino acids. Per germline, CDR1 MDHEN and CDR2 SYDVKM. CDR3 protein: CASCCGTLSYEQYF. DNA for the CDR3: TGTGCCTCGTGTTGCGGGACCCTCTCCTACGAGCAGTACTTC. Full variable domain (rest looked up from reference TRBV28 and TRBJ2-7): DVKVTQSSRYLVKRTGEKVFLECVQDMDHENMFWYRQDPGLGLRLIYFSYDVKMKEKGDIPEGYSVSREKKERFSLILESASTNQTSMYLCASCCGTLSYEQYFGPGTRLTVT.

This chain connects TRBV20-1 to TRBJ2-2, with D uncertain. V was clipped by 0 bases and J by 0 bases, with 11 bases between them. Germline V gene sequence: CDR1 DFQATT, CDR2 SNEGSKA (reference sequence). The CDR3 is made up of 16 amino acids. In nucleotides, the CDR3 is TGCAGTGCTAGAGATCCGAGCAGGTCGAACACCGGGGAGCTGTTTTTT. Residues: CSARDPSRSNTGELFF.

Many counts were recorded for this clonotype. This rearrangement joins TRBV28 to TRBJ1-2, with a possible D match to TRBD1 (5 bases). Germline values: CDR1 MDHEN, CDR2 SYDVKM. The CDR3 runs 13 residues. The ends were cut back, 8 bases at V and 3 bases at J, with 13 bases in the middle. The chain's CDR3 is CASEGRGDYGYTF. The DNA for the CDR3 is TGTGCCAGCGAGGGGCGCGGTGACTATGGCTACACCTTC.

This clonotype came up many times. V and J are TRBV7-8 and TRBJ2-2; 12 positions match TRBD2. V dropped 3 bases and J dropped 6; count of bases not matched to a gene: 11. There are 18 residues in the CDR3. Germline V CDR1 and CDR2: SGHVS, FQNEAQ. CDR3: CASSLPRLAGVKSGELFF. Here the CDR3 DNA reads TGTGCCAGCAGCTTGCCCCGACTAGCGGGAGTAAAATCCGGGGAGCTGTTTTTT.

The gene calls are TRBV20-1 and TRBJ2-7, with TRBD1 matching 11 bases. Germline loops: CDR1 DFQATT, CDR2 SNEGSKA (reference sequence). The CDR3 consists of 12 residues. For the CDR3, the DNA is TGCAGCGTCCGGGACAGGGGGTTCGAGCAGTACTTC. As protein: CSVRDRGFEQYF.

This rearrangement joins TRBV6-8 to TRBJ2-3; TRBD1 is a possible D gene (5 bases). V lost 0 bases to trimming and J lost 1 base, with 11 bases between them. The CDR3 contains 16 residues. Germline CDR1 MNHGY, CDR2 SAAAGT. CDR3: CASSYSPRVGTDTQYF. The CDR3 DNA follows: TGTGCCAGCAGTTACTCACCCAGGGTCGGCACAGATACGCAGTATTTT.

The V and J genes are TRBV7-9 and TRBJ1-2; D may be TRBD1 (5 bases). V was cut by 1 base and J by 7 bases, with 10 bases left in between. CDR1 and CDR2 from the germline V gene are SEHNR and FQNEAQ (reference sequence). The CDR3 consists of 13 residues. CDR3 in DNA: TGTGCCAGCAGCTTAGGAGGGACTACTGGCTACACCTTC. Translation gives CASSLGGTTGYTF.

This chain connects TRBV20-1 to TRBJ2-5, with a weak D call TRBD1 (5 bases). CDR3 length equals 13 residues. Trimming pared 0 bases from V and 5 bases from J, leaving 10 bases between. Germline V lookup: CDR1 DFQATT, CDR2 SNEGSKA (reference sequence). The CDR3 is CSAREWAGETQYF. The CDR3 DNA reads TGCAGTGCTAGAGAATGGGCAGGGGAGACCCAGTACTTC.

The table lists this clonotype with a few counts. The genes are TRBV28 and TRBJ2-7, with D perhaps being TRBD1 or TRBD2 (8 bases each). Germline lookup yields CDR1 MDHEN and CDR2 SYDVKM. The CDR3 spans 16 residues. The V end lost 6 bases, the J end lost 4 bases, and 22 bases lay between the germline ends. CDR3 loop: CASRLGGGTGGYEQYF. In DNA, the CDR3 is TGTGCCAGCAGACTCGGGGGGGGGACAGGTGGTTACGAGCAGTACTTC.

This clonotype was counted many times. This chain links TRBV19 with TRBJ2-3; 7 bases align to TRBD2. V lost 4 bases and J lost 0; bases outside the gene matches: 1. The CDR3 spans 14 residues. Germline V CDR1 and CDR2: LNHDA, SQIVND (reference sequence). Written as DNA, the CDR3 is TGTGCCAGTAGTACTAGCGGAAGCACAGATACGCAGTATTTT. It is translated as CASSTSGSTDTQYF.

The V and J genes are TRBV30 and TRBJ2-1; D is perhaps TRBD2 (5 bases). The germline gives CDR1 GTSNPN, CDR2 SVGIG (reference sequence). The CDR3 is 16 residues long. The ends were cut back, 4 bases at V and 6 bases at J, with 22 bases in the middle. CDR3 DNA: TGTGCCTGGATGAACCTCCGGGCCAGCCGGGGCAATGAGCAGTTCTTC. Encoded protein: CAWMNLRASRGNEQFF.

CDR3 sequence: CASSTSGTGTTYEQYF. The CDR3 DNA sequence: TGTGCCAGTAGTACCTCCGGGACAGGGACTACCTACGAGCAGTACTTC. This chain links TRBV19 with TRBJ2-7; 9 bases match TRBD1. The CDR3 is 16 amino acids. The germline V gene encodes CDR1 LNHDA and CDR2 SQIVND (reference sequence). The V segment lost 4 bases and the J segment 2 bases; nucleotides outside the gene matches: 9.